The 32 T cell receptor beta chains below were found in one sample sequenced in a study of T cells after yellow fever vaccination. MiXCR, run by TCRdb on the 5' RACE reads, gives a single entry per CDR3 protein. Among under 600,000 distinct CDR3 sequences listed, just over 20% were seen once. The material was PBMCs, obtained approximately 20 days after the first yellow fever vaccination. All receptors derive from a young man who received the YFV17D yellow fever vaccine.

This clonotype was seen at least ten times. The chain carries TRBV20-1 and TRBJ2-3, with 8 bases that match TRBD1. Germline V gene lookup returns CDR1 DFQATT and CDR2 SNEGSKA (reference sequence). There are 13 residues in the CDR3. The trim removed 3 bases at V and 1 base at J, leaving 0 bases unmatched. The CDR3 nucleotides are TGCAGTGCTAGGACAGGGGGCACAGATACGCAGTATTTT. Translated: CSARTGGTDTQYF.

This clonotype turned up a few times. The gene calls are TRBV3-1 and TRBJ2-1, with D unclear. Germline CDR1 LGHDT, CDR2 YNNKEL (reference sequence). Trimming removed 3 bases at V and 7 bases at J, with 10 bases between. CDR3 size: 13 residues. The CDR3 nucleotides are TGTGCCAGCAGCCAGTCTCCGGAAAATGAGCAGTTCTTC. Protein sequence: CASSQSPENEQFF.

This clonotype appeared a few times. The J gene is TRBJ1-4, the V gene TRBV25-1; possibly TRBD1 for D (6 bases). V was pared by 1 base and J by 8 bases, with 11 bases between. The CDR3 contains 14 residues. Germline V lookup: CDR1 MGHDK, CDR2 SYGVNS. The CDR3, as DNA: TGTGCCAGCAGTGAATCTGGACAGACAGAAAAACTGTTTTTT. Translating it yields CASSESGQTEKLFF.

The CDR3 bases are TGTGCCAGCAGCCCGCAGGACAGGGATTACGAGCAGTACGTC. Residues: CASSPQDRDYEQYV. The V gene is TRBV7-6, the J gene TRBJ2-7; 8 bases agree with TRBD1. The germline gives CDR1 SGHVS, CDR2 FNYEAQ. This CDR3 spans 14 amino acids. V trimming: 5 bases; J trimming: 4 bases; junction bases outside the gene matches: 7.

This rearrangement joins TRBV11-2 to TRBJ2-5; D possibly corresponds to TRBD2 (5 bases). CDR3 length: 14 amino acids. Germline-derived CDR1 and CDR2 are SGHAT and FQNNGV. The V and J ends lost 7 bases and 5 bases respectively, with 17 bases between them. CDR3 in amino acids: CASKKEEARETQYF. CDR3 nucleotides: TGTGCCAGCAAAAAAGAGGAGGCGCGGGAGACCCAGTACTTC.

The chain has TRBV25-1 and TRBJ1-1; the D is unclear. Trimming cost V 5 bases and J 7 bases, with 17 bases left between them. In germline, CDR1 is MGHDK, CDR2 SYGVNS. This CDR3 region has 14 residues. The CDR3 DNA is TGTGCCAGCAGTCCCTACAGAATCCCAAATGAAGCTTTCTTT. Residues: CASSPYRIPNEAFF.

This clonotype was detected many times. The chain couples TRBV5-1 to TRBJ2-2; 9 bases line up with TRBD2. The germline CDR1 and CDR2 sequences are SGHRS and YFSETQ. The CDR3 spans 15 residues. J gave up 4 bases and V 0 bases, and 1 base lay outside the gene matches. The DNA for the CDR3 is TGCGCCAGCAGCTTGGGACTAGCGGTCACCGGGGAGCTGTTTTTT. Residues: CASSLGLAVTGELFF.

The chain recombines TRBV5-1 with TRBJ2-7; 7 bases are shared with TRBD1. The CDR3 length is 14 residues. Germline-derived CDR1 and CDR2 are SGHRS and YFSETQ. V shed 1 base, J shed 2 bases, and the junction held 3 bases outside the gene matches. CDR3 in DNA: TGCGCCAGCAGCTTGATGACAGGGCCCTACGAGCAGTACGTC. This translates into CASSLMTGPYEQYV.

This clonotype was seen a handful of times. This chain links TRBV5-1 with TRBJ2-5; no clear D gene. Trimming shortened V by 0 bases and J by 5 bases, and 8 bases separated the two germline ends. Germline CDR1 reads SGHRS; CDR2 reads YFSETQ. This CDR3 has 13 amino acids. The CDR3 DNA reads TGCGCCAGCAGCTTGGAGGGCAGCGAGACCCAGTACTTC. Its translation: CASSLEGSETQYF.

The table lists this clonotype with a few counts. V and J are TRBV9 and TRBJ1-2, with TRBD1 matching 12 bases. With V trimmed by 0 bases and J by 4 bases, 7 bases remained unmatched. Looked up from germline, CDR1 is SGDLS and CDR2 is YYNGEE. CDR3 length: 17 amino acids. CDR3 sequence (DNA): TGTGCCAGCAGCGTAGCTGCGGGGACAGGGGGCATCTATGGCTACACCTTC. As protein: CASSVAAGTGGIYGYTF.

The rearrangement links TRBV7-9 to TRBJ2-4; 8 bases match TRBD2. CDR3 length: 15 residues. The ends lost 6 bases at V and 7 bases at J; junction bases unmatched: 11. From germline, CDR1 is SEHNR and CDR2 FQNEAQ (reference sequence). CDR3 region: CASRPARGGRNIQYF. The CDR3 nucleotides read TGTGCCAGCAGGCCCGCCCGGGGGGGGCGGAACATTCAGTACTTC.

This clonotype was seen a few times. This chain uses TRBV7-2 with TRBJ2-1; no definite D call. The CDR3 spans 14 residues. Trimming removed 5 bases at V and 16 bases at J, with 24 bases between. CDR1 and CDR2 from the germline V gene are SGHTA and FQGNSA. The CDR3 reads CASSPGTDGLLPFF. The CDR3 nucleotides are TGTGCCAGCAGCCCCGGAACGGACGGCTTGTTACCATTCTTC. Looking up the rest from reference TRBV7-2 and TRBJ2-1 gives the full variable domain: GAGVSQSPSNKVTEKGKDVELRCDPISGHTALYWYRQSLGQGLEFLIYFQGNSAPDKSGLPSDRFSAERTGGSVSTLTIQRTQQEDSAVYLCASSPGTDGLLPFFGPGTRLTVL.

This clonotype was seen more than once but under ten times. The chain employs TRBV5-1 and TRBJ1-4; D is perhaps TRBD1 (6 bases). This CDR3 is 16 amino acids long. Deletions cut 0 bases from V and 6 bases from J, with 15 bases between. The germline V gene encodes CDR1 SGHRS and CDR2 YFSETQ. CDR3 protein: CASSLGGGGFDEKLFF. As DNA, the CDR3 is TGCGCCAGCAGCTTGGGAGGAGGGGGATTCGATGAAAAACTGTTTTTT.

The chain carries TRBV6-5 and TRBJ1-1; D is uncertain. The CDR3 runs to 14 residues. Germline loops: CDR1 MNHEY, CDR2 SVGAGI. V lost 4 bases and J 4 bases, leaving 13 bases between the germline ends. The DNA for the CDR3 is TGTGCCAGCAGTTTCGGGGAAGTGGGCACTGAAGCTTTCTTT. Protein product: CASSFGEVGTEAFF.

A word on this clonotype: At one end, the junction sequence differs from germline, possibly due to a read error. The rearrangement uses TRBV7-9 and TRBJ1-1; D is possibly TRBD1 (5 bases). CDR3 length: 15 amino acids. The V gene's germline CDR1 is SEHNR and CDR2 FQNEAQ (reference sequence). CDR3 bases: TGTGCCAGCAGTTTAGGGGCAGGGCCCCGGGCTGAAGCTTTCTTT. Its translation: CASSLGAGPRAEAFF.

The chain recombines TRBV12-3 or TRBV12-4 with TRBJ2-5, with 7 bases aligning to TRBD1. The CDR3 length is 16 residues. With V trimmed by 4 bases and J by 2 bases, 10 bases remained unmatched. CDR3 bases: TGTGCCAGCAGTTGGTACAGGGGTTCCTCACAAGAGACCCAGTACTTC. The encoded protein is CASSWYRGSSQETQYF.

V usage is TRBV6-2 or TRBV6-3 and J usage is TRBJ1-1; D is unclear. The V gene lost 10 bases and the J gene lost 2 bases, with 20 bases spanning the gap. The CDR3 consists of 15 residues. The germline CDR1 and CDR2 sequences are MNHEY and SVGEGT. The CDR3 reads CATSSTLRKNTEAFF. The DNA of the CDR3 is TGTGCCACCTCCTCGACCCTCCGGAAAAACACTGAAGCTTTCTTT.

The chain couples TRBV5-1 to TRBJ2-7; D remains unclear. V gave up 0 bases and J gave up 3 bases, with 13 bases separating them. The CDR3 sequence is 15 residues long. Looked up from germline, CDR1 is SGHRS and CDR2 is YFSETQ. The chain's CDR3 is CASSLDHGSGYEQYF. The CDR3 bases are TGCGCCAGCAGCTTGGACCACGGTTCGGGCTACGAGCAGTACTTC.

This clonotype was counted only a few times. The chain employs TRBV5-1 and TRBJ2-2; D gene ambiguous. Germline V gives CDR1 SGHRS, CDR2 YFSETQ. Trimming removed 0 bases from V and 6 bases from J, with 12 bases in between. The length of the CDR3 is 15 residues. This CDR3 reads CASSLAGGIAGELFF. CDR3 DNA sequence: TGCGCCAGCAGCTTGGCTGGTGGGATCGCCGGGGAGCTGTTTTTT.

This clonotype was observed a few times. This chain uses TRBV12-3 or TRBV12-4 with TRBJ2-3; 13 nucleotides align to TRBD2. J gave up 0 bases and V 6 bases, and 12 bases lay outside the gene matches. The CDR3 sequence is 19 residues long. The CDR3 DNA reads TGTGCCAGCAGGCGCGGCGGACTAGCGGGGGCCACTAGCACAGATACGCAGTATTTT. Its translation: CASRRGGLAGATSTDTQYF.

CDR3 region: CASSLDGDSYNSPLHF. As DNA, the CDR3 is TGCGCCAGCAGCTTGGACGGGGACTCCTATAATTCACCCCTCCACTTT. The chain links TRBV5-1 to TRBJ1-6; D is uncertain. Germline V CDR1 and CDR2: SGHRS, YFSETQ. The CDR3 extends over 16 amino acids. Between the trimmed V and J ends, which lost 0 bases and 0 bases, there was a span of 7 bases. Supplemented by reference TRBV5-1 and TRBJ1-6, the full variable domain reads KAGVTQTPRYLIKTRGQQVTLSCSPISGHRSVSWYQQTPGQGLQFLFEYFSETQRNKGNFPGRFSGRQFSNSRSEMNVSTLELGDSALYLCASSLDGDSYNSPLHFGNGTRLTVT.

This clonotype has a count of ten or more. CDR3 region: CASSVGDQPQHF. The DNA of the CDR3 is TGTGCCAGCAGCGTAGGGGATCAGCCCCAGCATTTT. V and J are TRBV9 and TRBJ1-5; D is unclear. Germline values: CDR1 SGDLS, CDR2 YYNGEE. This CDR3 region has 12 residues. V was cut by 0 bases and J by 5 bases, with 3 bases left in between.

There are many counts of this clonotype. The chain employs TRBV12-3 or TRBV12-4 and TRBJ1-1; D is uncertain. V was trimmed by 3 bases and J by 3 bases, leaving 8 bases between them. The length of the CDR3 is 13 residues. The CDR3 loop is CASSFTGDTEAFF. In nucleotides, the CDR3 is TGTGCCAGCAGTTTTACCGGGGACACTGAAGCTTTCTTT.

This clonotype was found a few times. The chain carries TRBV6-4 and TRBJ2-1, with D hard to call. This CDR3 is 13 amino acids long. Germline V CDR1 and CDR2: MRHNA, SNTAGT. Trimming removed 4 bases at V and 9 bases at J, with 13 bases between. CDR3 protein: CASSAQDLGEQFF. The CDR3 coding sequence is TGTGCCAGCAGTGCCCAGGATTTGGGTGAGCAGTTCTTC.

This chain connects TRBV24-1 to TRBJ2-3; D is possibly TRBD2 (5 bases). The germline V and J ends were trimmed by 0 bases and 3 bases, with 6 bases remaining between them. Germline lookup yields CDR1 KGHDR and CDR2 SFDVKD. This CDR3 contains 14 residues. The CDR3 sequence: CATSDLRGTDTQYF. The CDR3 DNA is TGTGCCACCAGTGATTTGCGAGGGACAGATACGCAGTATTTT.

This clonotype was seen more than once but under ten times. The J gene is TRBJ1-3, the V gene TRBV5-4; 7 nucleotides match TRBD1. This CDR3 region has 16 residues. CDR1 is SGHNT and CDR2 is YYREEE in the germline V gene (reference sequence). With V trimmed by 4 bases and J by 1 base, 8 bases remained unmatched. CDR3 residues: CASSHQTGRSGNTIYF. The CDR3 DNA follows: TGTGCCAGCAGCCACCAGACAGGGAGGTCTGGAAACACCATATATTTT.

V gene TRBV7-9 combines with J gene TRBJ2-7, with 16 bases aligning to TRBD2. With 4 bases clipped from V and 4 bases from J, the junction kept 7 bases outside the gene matches. Germline loops: CDR1 SEHNR, CDR2 FQNEAQ (reference sequence). The CDR3 contains 17 residues. CDR3 amino acids: CASSSPGLAGGFYEQYV. The CDR3 coding sequence is TGTGCCAGCAGCTCCCCGGGACTAGCGGGGGGGTTTTACGAGCAGTACGTC.

The chain is built from TRBV9 and TRBJ2-1, with 7 bases matching TRBD1. After removal of 3 bases from V and 6 bases from J, the junction contained 12 bases not matched to a gene. Germline V gene sequence: CDR1 SGDLS, CDR2 YYNGEE. The CDR3 is 16 amino acids. The CDR3 DNA reads TGTGCCAGCAGCGCCCGATTCCGACAGGGCCCCAATGAGCAGTTCTTC. Protein: CASSARFRQGPNEQFF.

The V and J genes are TRBV6-2 or TRBV6-3 and TRBJ2-1; 7 nucleotides line up with TRBD2. The CDR3 contains 16 residues. Germline CDR1 MNHEY, CDR2 SVGEGT. J lost 4 bases, V lost 6 bases, and 12 bases had no gene match. The CDR3 DNA is TGTGCCAGCAGAGAACCCGCGGCTAGCGGTTACAATGAGCAGTTCTTC. Its protein product is CASREPAASGYNEQFF.

This clonotype was observed a few times. Written as DNA, the CDR3 is TGTGCCAGTAGGGGGCAATACAATGAGCAGTTCTTC. This sequence encodes CASRGQYNEQFF. The chain joins TRBV19 to TRBJ2-1; tentatively, D is TRBD1 (5 bases). V lost 6 bases and J 4 bases, leaving 7 bases between the germline ends. The CDR3 runs to 12 residues. The germline V gene encodes CDR1 LNHDA and CDR2 SQIVND (reference sequence). Full variable domain (rest looked up from reference TRBV19 and TRBJ2-1): DGGITQSPKYLFRKEGQNVTLSCEQNLNHDAMYWYRQDPGQGLRLIYYSQIVNDFQKGDIAEGYSVSREKKESFPLTVTSAQKNPTAFYLCASRGQYNEQFFGPGTRLTVL.

The chain is built from TRBV27 and TRBJ2-2; D not certain. This CDR3 region has 17 residues. Germline-derived CDR1 and CDR2 are MNHEY and SMNVEV (reference sequence). Trimming removed 3 bases from V and 5 bases from J, with 19 bases in between. In nucleotides, the CDR3 is TGTGCCAGCAGTTTGGGCGCCACCACTTTTCGGACCGGGGAGCTGTTTTTT. Translated, it gives CASSLGATTFRTGELFF.

This clonotype was recorded a few times. The chain couples TRBV5-1 to TRBJ2-3; D is unresolved. Trimming removed 2 bases from V and 7 bases from J, with 14 bases in between. The germline CDR1 and CDR2 sequences are SGHRS and YFSETQ. This CDR3 region has 14 residues. The CDR3 nucleotides are TGCGCCAGCAGCTTAGCCGTTTCCATGAATACGCAGTATTTT. Protein product: CASSLAVSMNTQYF.